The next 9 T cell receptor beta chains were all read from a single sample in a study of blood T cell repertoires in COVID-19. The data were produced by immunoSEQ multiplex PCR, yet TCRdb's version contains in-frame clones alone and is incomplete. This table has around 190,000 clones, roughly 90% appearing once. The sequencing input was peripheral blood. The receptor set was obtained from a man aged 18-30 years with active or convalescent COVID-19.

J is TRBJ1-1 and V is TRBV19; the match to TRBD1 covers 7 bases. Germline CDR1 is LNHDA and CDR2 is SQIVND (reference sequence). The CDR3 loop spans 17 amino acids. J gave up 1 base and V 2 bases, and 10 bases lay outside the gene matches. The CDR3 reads CASSIPRQGGKNTEAFF. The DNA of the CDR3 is TGTGCCAGTAGTATACCGCGGCAGGGGGGTAAGAACACTGAAGCTTTCTTT. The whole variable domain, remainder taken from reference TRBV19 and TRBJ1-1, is DGGITQSPKYLFRKEGQNVTLSCEQNLNHDAMYWYRQDPGQGLRLIYYSQIVNDFQKGDIAEGYSVSREKKESFPLTVTSAQKNPTAFYLCASSIPRQGGKNTEAFFGQGTRLTVV.

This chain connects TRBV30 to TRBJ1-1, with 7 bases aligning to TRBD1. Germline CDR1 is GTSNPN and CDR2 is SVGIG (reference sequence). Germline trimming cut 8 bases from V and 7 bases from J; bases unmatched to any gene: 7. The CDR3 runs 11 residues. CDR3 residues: CAGDRAIEAFF. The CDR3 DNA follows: TGTGCCGGGGACAGAGCAATTGAAGCTTTCTTT.

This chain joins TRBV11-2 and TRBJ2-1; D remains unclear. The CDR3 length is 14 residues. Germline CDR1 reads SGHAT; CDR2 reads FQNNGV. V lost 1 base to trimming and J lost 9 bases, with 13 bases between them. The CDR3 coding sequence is TGTGCCAGCAGCTTAGGTTTCAGCGATGGTGAGCAGTTCTTC. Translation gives CASSLGFSDGEQFF.

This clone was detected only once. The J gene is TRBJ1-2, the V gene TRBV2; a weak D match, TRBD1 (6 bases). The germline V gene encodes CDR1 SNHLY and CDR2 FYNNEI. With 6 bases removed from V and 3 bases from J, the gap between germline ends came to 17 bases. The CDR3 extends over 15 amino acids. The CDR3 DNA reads TGTGCCAGCAGATACAGGGTTTTTGGGGACTATGGCTACACCTTC. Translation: CASRYRVFGDYGYTF.

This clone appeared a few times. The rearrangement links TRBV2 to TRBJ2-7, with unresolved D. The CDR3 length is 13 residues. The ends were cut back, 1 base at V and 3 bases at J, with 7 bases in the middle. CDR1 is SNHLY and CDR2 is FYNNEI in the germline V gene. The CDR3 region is CASSEDKIYEQYF. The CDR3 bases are TGTGCCAGCAGTGAAGACAAGATCTACGAGCAGTACTTC.

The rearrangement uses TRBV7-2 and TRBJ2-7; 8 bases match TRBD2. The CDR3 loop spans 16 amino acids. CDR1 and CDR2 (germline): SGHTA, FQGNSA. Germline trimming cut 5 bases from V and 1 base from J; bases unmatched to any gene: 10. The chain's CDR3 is CASSQIGASGSYEQYF. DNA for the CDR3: TGTGCCAGCAGCCAAATTGGGGCTAGCGGGTCCTACGAGCAGTACTTC. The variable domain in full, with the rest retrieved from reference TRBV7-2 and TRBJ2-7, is GAGVSQSPSNKVTEKGKDVELRCDPISGHTALYWYRQSLGQGLEFLIYFQGNSAPDKSGLPSDRFSAERTGGSVSTLTIQRTQQEDSAVYLCASSQIGASGSYEQYFGPGTRLTVT.

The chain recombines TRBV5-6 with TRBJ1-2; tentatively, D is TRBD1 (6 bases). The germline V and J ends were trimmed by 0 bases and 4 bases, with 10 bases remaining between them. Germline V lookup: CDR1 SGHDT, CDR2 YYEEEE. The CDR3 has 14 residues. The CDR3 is CASSLESGVYGYTF. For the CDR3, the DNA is TGTGCCAGCAGCTTGGAATCAGGGGTCTATGGCTACACCTTC.

CDR3 region: CASSLKKAGGKLFF. The CDR3 region has the DNA TGTGCCAGCAGTCTGAAGAAGGCAGGGGGAAAACTGTTTTTT. The chain carries TRBV3-1 (or the pseudogene TRBV3-2) and TRBJ1-4, with 7 bases matching TRBD1. Germline CDR1 reads LGHDT; CDR2 reads YNNKEL (reference sequence). The V segment lost 6 bases and the J segment 10 bases; nucleotides outside the gene matches: 11. This CDR3 comprises 14 residues.

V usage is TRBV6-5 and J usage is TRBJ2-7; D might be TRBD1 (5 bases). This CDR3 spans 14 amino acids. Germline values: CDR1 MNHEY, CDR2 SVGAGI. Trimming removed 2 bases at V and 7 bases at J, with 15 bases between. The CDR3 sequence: CASSYGAGLWEQYF. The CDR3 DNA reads TGTGCCAGCAGTTACGGGGCAGGGCTATGGGAGCAGTACTTC.